Below are 28 T cell receptor beta chains sequenced from a single sample in a study of blood T cell repertoires in COVID-19 (dated by TCRdb to about 2020). Receptors were amplified or captured by the immunoSEQ multiplex PCR assay. TCRdb retrieved this table from immuneACCESS and kept in-frame rearrangements only. Not all clones are present; in checked studies, unresolved V genes account for under half, and no reason is known for the remainder. Recorded for this sample are around 99,000 clones; 70% to 85% of them occurred a single time. The ten largest clones add up to 7% to 9% of the sample. Sequencing was done on a sample of peripheral blood. All receptors derive from a woman older than 75 with active or convalescent COVID-19.

The chain couples TRBV6-5 to TRBJ1-3; D not resolved. Trimming shortened V by 7 bases and J by 5 bases, and 12 bases separated the two germline ends. Germline V gene lookup returns CDR1 MNHEY and CDR2 SVGAGI. This CDR3 is built from 13 residues. CDR3 protein: CASTGGPRNTIYF. CDR3 bases: TGTGCCAGCACCGGCGGGCCCAGAAACACCATATATTTT.

This chain connects TRBV29-1 to TRBJ1-5; perhaps TRBD1 as D (5 bases). The germline V gene has CDR1 SQVTM and CDR2 ANQGSEA. Trimming shortened V by 4 bases and J by 4 bases, and 11 bases separated the two germline ends. The CDR3 runs 13 residues. DNA of the CDR3: TGCAGCGTTGTTACAGGCGTAAATCAGCCCCAGCATTTT. Residues: CSVVTGVNQPQHF.

This chain links TRBV7-2 with TRBJ1-5; 7 bases agree with TRBD1. CDR3 length: 16 amino acids. Germline values: CDR1 SGHTA, CDR2 FQGNSA. J lost 7 bases, V lost 5 bases, and 14 bases had no gene match. CDR3 region: CASSPATGLGSQPQHF. CDR3 bases: TGTGCCAGCAGCCCCGCGACAGGGTTAGGGAGCCAGCCCCAGCATTTT. Full variable domain (remainder filled in from reference TRBV7-2 and TRBJ1-5): GAGVSQSPSNKVTEKGKDVELRCDPISGHTALYWYRQSLGQGLEFLIYFQGNSAPDKSGLPSDRFSAERTGGSVSTLTIQRTQQEDSAVYLCASSPATGLGSQPQHFGDGTRLSIL.

This rearrangement joins TRBV7-9 to TRBJ2-5; weak D call: TRBD2 (6 bases). The germline V gene encodes CDR1 SEHNR and CDR2 FQNEAQ (reference sequence). This CDR3 comprises 14 residues. V lost 3 bases, J lost 1 base, and 9 bases lay in between. The DNA for the CDR3 is TGTGCCAGCAGCTTGGTAGCGGTCCAAGAGACCCAGTACTTC. It is translated as CASSLVAVQETQYF.

The chain couples TRBV27 to TRBJ2-1; 7 bases fit TRBD1. The J segment lost 16 bases and the V segment lost 2 bases, leaving 11 bases of the junction unmatched. CDR3 length: 13 residues. CDR1 and CDR2 from the germline V gene are MNHEY and SMNVEV (reference sequence). The CDR3 spells CASSLQTDRVKFF. In nucleotides, the CDR3 is TGTGCCAGCAGTTTACAGACCGACAGGGTCAAATTCTTC.

V usage is TRBV4-2 and J usage is TRBJ2-5; a weak D match, TRBD2 (5 bases). The length of the CDR3 is 14 residues. Germline V lookup: CDR1 LGHNA, CDR2 YNFKEQ. Trimming cost V 2 bases and J 4 bases, with 11 bases left between them. The CDR3 is CASSQPGSGETQYF. DNA of the CDR3: TGTGCCAGCAGCCAACCGGGGAGTGGAGAGACCCAGTACTTC.

This clone was seen just once. The chain combines TRBV5-5 with TRBJ1-2; a weak D match, TRBD1 (6 bases). CDR1 and CDR2 from the germline V gene are SGHKS and YYEKEE (reference sequence). Trimming stripped 0 bases from V and 7 bases from J, with 16 bases between. CDR3 size: 15 residues. The CDR3 DNA follows: TGTGCCAGCAGCTTGGAGCACAGGGAAGTCCGTGGCTACACCTTC. As protein: CASSLEHREVRGYTF.

The CDR3 protein is CASSLGQSLRGGDGYTF. The CDR3 coding sequence is TGTGCCAGCAGCTTGGGCCAGTCTCTGCGGGGGGGTGATGGCTACACCTTC. The chain couples TRBV7-9 to TRBJ1-2, with D possibly TRBD1 on 5 matching bases. This CDR3 contains 17 residues. Germline V CDR1 and CDR2: SEHNR, FQNEAQ (reference sequence). Trimming removed 3 bases at V and 6 bases at J, with 23 bases between. Together with reference TRBV7-9 and TRBJ1-2, the CDR3 gives the full variable domain: DTGVSQNPRHKITKRGQNVTFRCDPISEHNRLYWYRQTLGQGPEFLTYFQNEAQLEKSRLLSDRFSAERPKGSFSTLEIQRTEQGDSAMYLCASSLGQSLRGGDGYTFGSGTRLTVV.

J is TRBJ2-7 and V is TRBV10-3; 8 nucleotides agree with TRBD1. Per germline, CDR1 ENHRY and CDR2 SYGVKD. The CDR3 loop spans 15 amino acids. Trimming at V came to 4 bases and at J to 3 bases, leaving 8 bases not matched to a gene. The CDR3 loop is CAISVSGDRNYEQYF. Written as DNA, the CDR3 is TGTGCCATCAGTGTCTCTGGGGACAGGAACTACGAGCAGTACTTC.

The genes are TRBV7-9 and TRBJ2-3; perhaps TRBD2 as D (6 bases). The CDR3 length is 15 residues. Between the trimmed V and J ends, which lost 10 bases and 3 bases, there was a span of 20 bases. Germline CDR1 reads SEHNR; CDR2 reads FQNEAQ (reference sequence). The chain's CDR3 is CATQGTPVRTDTQYF. The CDR3 DNA reads TGTGCCACCCAAGGGACTCCCGTAAGGACAGATACGCAGTATTTT.

The chain combines TRBV3-1 (or the pseudogene TRBV3-2) with TRBJ1-2; no clear D gene. The length of the CDR3 is 14 residues. Deletions cut 4 bases from V and 2 bases from J, with 11 bases between. CDR1 is LGHDT, CDR2 YNNKEL, per germline (reference sequence). CDR3 residues: CASSPASGNYGYTF. The CDR3 DNA follows: TGTGCCAGCAGCCCCGCGTCGGGGAACTATGGCTACACCTTC.

About this clone: Other DNA sequences in this sample translate to the same CDR3. This sequence joins TRBV3-1 (or the pseudogene TRBV3-2) and TRBJ2-2; D perhaps matches TRBD1 (6 bases). Germline loops: CDR1 LGHDT, CDR2 YNNKEL (reference sequence). CDR3 length equals 13 residues. Trimming left V 6 bases short and J 7 bases short, with 12 bases between. The CDR3 coding sequence is TGTGCCAGCAGGGACAGTCCGGGCGGGGAGCTGTTTTTT. Residues: CASRDSPGGELFF.

This clone has a single count. The chain uses TRBV19 and TRBJ1-1; 8 bases agree with TRBD1. The CDR3 length is 15 residues. CDR1 and CDR2 (germline): LNHDA, SQIVND (reference sequence). Losses at the gene ends were 3 bases for V and 1 base for J; bases not matched to a gene: 4. CDR3 nucleotides: TGTGCCAGTAGTATGACAGGGGCGTGGAACACTGAAGCTTTCTTT. Its translation: CASSMTGAWNTEAFF.

V gene TRBV28 combines with J gene TRBJ1-5; possible D gene TRBD1, 6 bases. This CDR3 region has 15 residues. In germline, CDR1 is MDHEN, CDR2 SYDVKM. V was pared by 6 bases and J by 2 bases, with 14 bases between. The CDR3 coding sequence is TGTGCCAGCAGCCGGAGACAGGCTGGCAATCAGCCCCAGCATTTT. This sequence encodes CASSRRQAGNQPQHF. Supplemented by reference TRBV28 and TRBJ1-5, the full variable domain reads DVKVTQSSRYLVKRTGEKVFLECVQDMDHENMFWYRQDPGLGLRLIYFSYDVKMKEKGDIPEGYSVSREKKERFSLILESASTNQTSMYLCASSRRQAGNQPQHFGDGTRLSIL.

In nucleotides, the CDR3 is TGTGCCAGCTCACCAACGGGACTGGCCTACGAGCAGTACTTC. Translating it yields CASSPTGLAYEQYF. The rearrangement uses TRBV18 and TRBJ2-7, with D possibly TRBD2 on 6 matching bases. Trimming left V 2 bases short and J 2 bases short, with 10 bases between. The CDR3 contains 14 residues. The germline CDR1 and CDR2 sequences are KGHSH and LQKENI.

This clone was observed a single time. The chain recombines TRBV2 with TRBJ2-1; 7 bases are shared with TRBD2. Trimming cost V 7 bases and J 4 bases; bases outside gene matches: 10. CDR1 and CDR2 from the germline V gene are SNHLY and FYNNEI. The CDR3 is 15 residues long. The DNA for the CDR3 is TGTGCCAGCAACTCGCGGCGGGAGAGATACAATGAGCAGTTCTTC. Its translation: CASNSRRERYNEQFF.

The rearrangement joins TRBV5-6 to TRBJ1-4; D is uncertain. CDR3 length: 17 amino acids. Germline V lookup: CDR1 SGHDT, CDR2 YYEEEE. The V gene lost 1 base and the J gene lost 6 bases, with 19 bases spanning the gap. The CDR3 reads CASSLWQANSLHEKLFF. The CDR3 coding sequence is TGTGCCAGCAGCTTGTGGCAGGCAAATAGTCTTCATGAAAAACTGTTTTTT. The entire variable domain, with the rest obtained from reference TRBV5-6 and TRBJ1-4, is as follows: DAGVTQSPTHLIKTRGQQVTLRCSPKSGHDTVSWYQQALGQGPQFIFQYYEEEERQRGNFPDRFSGHQFPNYSSELNVNALLLGDSALYLCASSLWQANSLHEKLFFGSGTQLSVL.

The V call is TRBV19, the J call TRBJ1-1; 9 bases match TRBD1. This CDR3 has 17 amino acids. V was clipped by 5 bases and J by 3 bases; unmatched bases: 13. Germline V gene data show CDR1 as LNHDA and CDR2 as SQIVND (reference sequence). This CDR3 is CASSPRIQGARDTEAFF. CDR3 nucleotides: TGTGCCAGTAGTCCCCGGATACAGGGGGCGCGGGACACTGAAGCTTTCTTT.

The rearrangement joins TRBV7-8 to TRBJ2-1; D ambiguous. The CDR3 covers 15 residues. Germline V gene lookup returns CDR1 SGHVS and CDR2 FQNEAQ. The V end lost 5 bases, the J end lost 0 bases, and 11 bases lay between the germline ends. CDR3 nucleotides: TGTGCCAGCAGCCAAAGTTCCAGCTCCTACAATGAGCAGTTCTTC. Translated, it gives CASSQSSSSYNEQFF. Full variable domain (remainder filled in from reference TRBV7-8 and TRBJ2-1): GAGVSQSPRYKVAKRGQDVALRCDPISGHVSLFWYQQALGQGPEFLTYFQNEAQLDKSGLPSDRFFAERPEGSVSTLKIQRTQQEDSAVYLCASSQSSSSYNEQFFGPGTRLTVL.

The V gene is TRBV30, the J gene TRBJ1-6; 11 bases align to TRBD1. This CDR3 spans 15 amino acids. The J segment lost 6 bases and the V segment lost 4 bases, leaving 5 bases of the junction unmatched. Germline V gives CDR1 GTSNPN, CDR2 SVGIG (reference sequence). The CDR3 spells CAWMRTGGTNSPLHF. The CDR3 region has the DNA TGTGCCTGGATGCGGACAGGGGGCACTAATTCACCCCTCCACTTT.

The gene calls are TRBV11-2 and TRBJ2-2; D perhaps matches TRBD2 (6 bases). V lost 5 bases, J lost 5 bases, and 6 bases lay in between. In germline, CDR1 is SGHAT, CDR2 FQNNGV. The CDR3 is 12 residues long. The CDR3 DNA reads as TGTGCCAGCAGCCGGGGGACCGGGGAGCTGTTTTTT. The encoded protein is CASSRGTGELFF.

CDR3 nucleotide sequence: TGCGCCAGCACAGGTTTCCATTTAAACACCGGGGAGCTGTTTTTT. This codes for CASTGFHLNTGELFF. The chain couples TRBV5-1 to TRBJ2-2, with D unclear. This CDR3 has 15 residues. V was pared by 6 bases and J by 2 bases, with 14 bases between. Germline V gene lookup returns CDR1 SGHRS and CDR2 YFSETQ.

V and J are TRBV11-3 and TRBJ1-1, with a possible D match to TRBD1 (5 bases). Trimming left V 1 base short and J 6 bases short, with 12 bases between. The CDR3 is made up of 14 amino acids. Germline V gene data show CDR1 as SGHNT and CDR2 as YENEEA. CDR3: CASSLVGAPPEAFF. The CDR3 DNA follows: TGTGCCAGCAGCTTAGTTGGGGCCCCCCCTGAAGCTTTCTTT.

The chain joins TRBV6-5 to TRBJ1-4, with TRBD1 matching 8 bases. V was pared by 6 bases and J by 10 bases, with 10 bases of the junction left unmatched. In germline, CDR1 is MNHEY, CDR2 SVGAGI. This CDR3 has 14 amino acids. CDR3 in DNA: TGTGCCAGCAGCTCAGGGGGCGCGATCGTAAAACTGTTTTTT. This codes for CASSSGGAIVKLFF.

V gene TRBV7-9 combines with J gene TRBJ2-2, with D perhaps matching TRBD1 (6 bases). Per the germline V gene, CDR1 is SEHNR and CDR2 is FQNEAQ (reference sequence). The germline V and J ends were trimmed by 4 bases and 5 bases, with 11 bases remaining between them. The CDR3 is 14 residues long. The CDR3 region is CASSYQGITGELFF. The DNA for the CDR3 is TGTGCCAGCAGCTACCAGGGGATTACCGGGGAGCTGTTTTTT.

The chain combines TRBV27 with TRBJ2-1, with 12 bases aligning to TRBD2. CDR3 size: 16 residues. V was pared by 4 bases and J by 6 bases, with 7 bases of the junction left unmatched. CDR1 and CDR2 from the germline V gene are MNHEY and SMNVEV (reference sequence). CDR3 in DNA: TGTGCCAGCAGTTCCCCTAGCGGGAGGGTCCTCAATGAGCAGTTCTTC. Its translation: CASSSPSGRVLNEQFF.

The chain uses TRBV5-4 and TRBJ2-3; 7 positions agree with TRBD1. CDR1 and CDR2 (germline): SGHNT, YYREEE (reference sequence). The V gene end was trimmed by 0 bases and the J gene end by 2 bases; junction bases not matched to a gene: 6. The CDR3 has 16 amino acids. Here the CDR3 reads CASSLVRTGHTDTQYF. CDR3 coding DNA: TGTGCCAGCAGCTTGGTTAGGACAGGCCACACAGATACGCAGTATTTT.

The J gene is TRBJ1-5, the V gene TRBV11-2; D call uncertain. V was cut by 2 bases and J by 4 bases, with 6 bases left in between. Germline values: CDR1 SGHAT, CDR2 FQNNGV. This CDR3 region has 13 residues. The chain's CDR3 is CASSLIENQPQHF. The CDR3 coding sequence is TGTGCCAGCAGCTTAATAGAGAATCAGCCCCAGCATTTT.